Presented here are 21 T cell receptor beta chains from one specimen sequenced in a study of shared clonotypes between healthy human individuals. Here immunoSEQ multiplex PCR was the method, and the copy in TCRdb shows in-frame clones only, minus some. The sample holds millions of clones; approximately 94% are singletons and the top ten take over 0.12%. Sequencing was performed on naive CD4+ T cells sorted from blood. The subset denotes: CD45RA+ positively selected. The receptors stem from a man younger than 35 in good health.

The chain joins TRBV7-9 to TRBJ2-2; 10 positions agree with TRBD1. The CDR3 extends over 16 amino acids. Germline CDR1 SEHNR, CDR2 FQNEAQ (reference sequence). J was trimmed by 7 bases and V by 5 bases; bases with no gene match: 10. For the CDR3, the DNA is TGTGCCAGCAGCCCCCGACAGGGGGCCGAGGGCGGGGAGCTGTTTTTT. It codes for CASSPRQGAEGGELFF.

This sequence joins TRBV5-1 and TRBJ2-7, with D possibly being TRBD1 (5 bases). The CDR3 extends over 16 amino acids. The germline CDR1 and CDR2 sequences are SGHRS and YFSETQ. Trimming shortened V by 5 bases and J by 5 bases, and 23 bases separated the two germline ends. CDR3 region: CASSPDRPGWQDEQYF. DNA of the CDR3: TGCGCCAGCAGTCCTGACCGGCCAGGGTGGCAAGACGAGCAGTACTTC.

The rearrangement links TRBV6-1 to TRBJ2-7, with 12 positions matching TRBD1. This CDR3 contains 15 residues. CDR1 is MNHNS, CDR2 SASEGT, per germline. V trimming: 6 bases; J trimming: 4 bases; junction bases outside the gene matches: 7. CDR3 sequence (DNA): TGTGCCAGCAGGTACCGGGACAGGGGGCTTTACGAGCAGTACTTC. Translated: CASRYRDRGLYEQYF.

This clone was observed a few times. The rearrangement uses TRBV7-6 and TRBJ2-7, with unresolved D. CDR1 is SGHVS and CDR2 is FNYEAQ in the germline V gene. The CDR3 runs to 15 residues. Trimming stripped 5 bases from V and 6 bases from J, with 20 bases between. DNA for the CDR3: TGTGCCAGCAGCCCCATAAGACTTGGGGTCGGCGAGCAGTACTTC. It yields the protein CASSPIRLGVGEQYF.

In regard to this clone: Other DNA sequences in the same sample also yield this CDR3. The chain employs TRBV7-2 and TRBJ2-7; 8 positions match TRBD2. V lost 1 base, J lost 4 bases, and 0 bases stayed unmatched. This CDR3 is 13 amino acids long. Looked up from germline, CDR1 is SGHTA and CDR2 is FQGNSA. The CDR3: CASSLGLAYEQYF. The CDR3 DNA reads TGTGCCAGCAGCTTAGGACTAGCGTACGAGCAGTACTTC. The entire variable domain, with the rest obtained from reference TRBV7-2 and TRBJ2-7, is as follows: GAGVSQSPSNKVTEKGKDVELRCDPISGHTALYWYRQSLGQGLEFLIYFQGNSAPDKSGLPSDRFSAERTGGSVSTLTIQRTQQEDSAVYLCASSLGLAYEQYFGPGTRLTVT.

The sample holds one count of this clone. This chain joins TRBV28 and TRBJ2-6; unclear D gene. Trimming took off 5 bases at V and 3 bases at J, with 11 bases between the two ends. The CDR3 loop spans 15 amino acids. Looked up from germline, CDR1 is MDHEN and CDR2 is SYDVKM. For the CDR3, the DNA is TGTGCCAGCAGTGCCCACAGTGATGGGGCCAACGTCCTGACTTTC. Protein product: CASSAHSDGANVLTF.

The chain uses TRBV5-1 and TRBJ2-5; 10 nucleotides align to TRBD2. The CDR3 extends over 15 amino acids. Unmatched junction bases numbered 2, after V lost 1 base and J lost 2 bases. Germline V gives CDR1 SGHRS, CDR2 YFSETQ. CDR3 sequence: CASSLLAGEQETQYF. CDR3 bases: TGCGCCAGCAGCTTGCTAGCGGGGGAACAAGAGACCCAGTACTTC.

This sequence joins TRBV11-2 and TRBJ1-2, with 11 bases matching TRBD1. The CDR3 length is 15 residues. Germline CDR1 is SGHAT and CDR2 is FQNNGV. The V segment lost 5 bases and the J segment 3 bases; nucleotides outside the gene matches: 5. The CDR3 sequence: CASSIGQGAYYGYTF. The DNA of the CDR3 is TGTGCCAGCAGCATAGGACAGGGGGCGTACTATGGCTACACCTTC.

This CDR3 is CASSFSGREYQETQYF. CDR3 sequence (DNA): TGTGCCAGCAGCTTTAGCGGGAGAGAGTACCAAGAGACCCAGTACTTC. The chain has TRBV13 and TRBJ2-5; 9 bases match TRBD2. Trimming at V came to 3 bases and at J to 0 bases, leaving 5 bases not matched to a gene. CDR3 size: 16 residues. Germline V CDR1 and CDR2: PRHDT, FYEKMQ (reference sequence).

The chain uses TRBV18 and TRBJ1-1; D is uncertain. The CDR3 is made up of 14 amino acids. V lost 3 bases, J lost 1 base, and 9 bases lay in between. Looked up from germline, CDR1 is KGHSH and CDR2 is LQKENI. CDR3 sequence (DNA): TGTGCCAGCTCACCGGTTCGTTGGAACACTGAAGCTTTCTTT. It codes for CASSPVRWNTEAFF.

The rearrangement links TRBV7-2 to TRBJ1-3; 8 bases fit TRBD1. Germline CDR1 reads SGHTA; CDR2 reads FQGNSA. V shed 6 bases and J 0 bases; nucleotides not matched to a gene: 10. The CDR3 length is 17 residues. CDR3 protein: CASRIGGQDLSGNTIYF. The CDR3 DNA is TGTGCCAGCAGGATTGGGGGACAGGACCTCTCTGGAAACACCATATATTTT.

This sequence joins TRBV6-5 and TRBJ2-1; D remains unclear. With 6 bases removed from V and 8 bases from J, the gap between germline ends came to 14 bases. The CDR3 has 13 amino acids. Germline assignment: CDR1 MNHEY and CDR2 SVGAGI. CDR3 loop: CASSSGRKDEQFF. As DNA, the CDR3 is TGTGCCAGCAGCTCCGGCCGTAAGGATGAGCAGTTCTTC.

The chain uses TRBV6-5 and TRBJ2-7; D is unclear. The CDR3 totals 15 residues. Trimming removed 0 bases from V and 5 bases from J, with 14 bases in between. Germline CDR1 reads MNHEY; CDR2 reads SVGAGI. The CDR3: CASSYSSGGVDEQYF. The CDR3 nucleotides are TGTGCCAGCAGTTACTCGAGTGGCGGAGTCGACGAGCAGTACTTC.

The rearrangement links TRBV6-6 to TRBJ1-6, with D perhaps matching TRBD1 (6 bases). V was pared by 2 bases and J by 7 bases, with 12 bases between. CDR3 size: 15 residues. Germline V gives CDR1 MNHNY, CDR2 SVGAGI (reference sequence). The CDR3 sequence: CASSYTTGGNSPLHF. CDR3 DNA: TGTGCCAGCAGTTACACGACAGGAGGGAATTCACCCCTCCACTTT.

The chain is built from TRBV6-6 and TRBJ2-7; TRBD2 agrees at 9 bases. Losses at the gene ends were 7 bases for V and 2 bases for J; bases not matched to a gene: 9. This CDR3 comprises 15 residues. Germline assignment: CDR1 MNHNY and CDR2 SVGAGI (reference sequence). The CDR3 sequence: CASTQVAGGTYEQYF. The CDR3 region has the DNA TGTGCCAGCACCCAAGTGGCGGGAGGGACCTACGAGCAGTACTTC.

V usage is TRBV30 and J usage is TRBJ2-3; weak D call: TRBD1 (6 bases). Germline CDR1 reads GTSNPN; CDR2 reads SVGIG (reference sequence). Trimming removed 4 bases from V and 0 bases from J, with 20 bases in between. This CDR3 has 17 residues. The CDR3 DNA is TGTGCCTGGATTGGGGGCTACCCAGCGCCCAGCACAGATACGCAGTATTTT. As protein: CAWIGGYPAPSTDTQYF.

This chain joins TRBV5-1 and TRBJ2-3, with TRBD2 matching 7 bases. CDR1 is SGHRS and CDR2 is YFSETQ in the germline V gene. This CDR3 has 13 amino acids. After removal of 4 bases from V and 14 bases from J, the junction contained 13 bases not matched to a gene. CDR3 region: CASSSGSRLAPYF. CDR3 nucleotide sequence: TGCGCCAGCAGCAGCGGCTCCAGACTAGCCCCGTATTTT.

To note about this clone: Other DNA sequences from this sample encode an identical CDR3 as well. The gene calls are TRBV7-2 and TRBJ2-5, with 8 bases matching TRBD2. The CDR3 is 13 amino acids. Germline CDR1 SGHTA, CDR2 FQGNSA. With 5 bases clipped from V and 4 bases from J, the junction kept 3 bases outside the gene matches. The DNA for the CDR3 is TGTGCCAGCAGCCCCGGGGGGGGAGAGACCCAGTACTTC. Residues: CASSPGGGETQYF.

The V and J genes are TRBV29-1 and TRBJ1-2; D not certain. This CDR3 region has 11 residues. V lost 3 bases and J 3 bases, leaving 5 bases between the germline ends. Germline V lookup: CDR1 SQVTM, CDR2 ANQGSEA. CDR3 amino acids: CSVEGDYGYTF. CDR3 DNA sequence: TGCAGCGTTGAGGGTGACTATGGCTACACCTTC.

The rearrangement uses TRBV27 and TRBJ1-4, with D possibly matching TRBD1 (5 bases). Germline V gene data show CDR1 as MNHEY and CDR2 as SMNVEV (reference sequence). Trimming removed 2 bases from V and 7 bases from J, with 14 bases in between. The CDR3 contains 15 residues. The CDR3 loop is CASSLMGTDGEKLFF. The CDR3 DNA reads TGTGCCAGCAGTTTAATGGGGACCGACGGTGAAAAACTGTTTTTT.

V and J are TRBV10-2 and TRBJ1-3; 7 nucleotides match TRBD1. The CDR3 totals 13 residues. V was clipped by 5 bases and J by 7 bases; unmatched bases: 5. Per germline, CDR1 WSHSY and CDR2 SAAADI. CDR3 loop: CASSLQGVNTIYF. CDR3 DNA sequence: TGCGCCAGCAGTCTTCAGGGGGTGAACACCATATATTTT.